This T cell receptor beta chain is drawn from a study of technical replicates of blood from several donors. The data were produced by immunoSEQ multiplex PCR, yet TCRdb's version contains in-frame clones alone and is incomplete. Seen here are about 89,000 clones, approximately 94% observed once, and the top ten hold 0.24%. The germline gives CDR1 SGHNT, CDR2 YENEEA. The CDR3 totals 14 residues. Germline trimming cut 4 bases from V and 8 bases from J; bases unmatched to any gene: 6. The TCR originated in a human donor in good health. The sample taken for sequencing was T cells isolated from PBMCs. The chain couples TRBV11-3 to TRBJ2-1; TRBD2 aligns across 9 bases. The CDR3 DNA sequence: TGTGCCAGCAGCTCACTTATAGCGGGAGATGAGCAGTTCTTC. Its protein product is CASSSLIAGDEQFF.